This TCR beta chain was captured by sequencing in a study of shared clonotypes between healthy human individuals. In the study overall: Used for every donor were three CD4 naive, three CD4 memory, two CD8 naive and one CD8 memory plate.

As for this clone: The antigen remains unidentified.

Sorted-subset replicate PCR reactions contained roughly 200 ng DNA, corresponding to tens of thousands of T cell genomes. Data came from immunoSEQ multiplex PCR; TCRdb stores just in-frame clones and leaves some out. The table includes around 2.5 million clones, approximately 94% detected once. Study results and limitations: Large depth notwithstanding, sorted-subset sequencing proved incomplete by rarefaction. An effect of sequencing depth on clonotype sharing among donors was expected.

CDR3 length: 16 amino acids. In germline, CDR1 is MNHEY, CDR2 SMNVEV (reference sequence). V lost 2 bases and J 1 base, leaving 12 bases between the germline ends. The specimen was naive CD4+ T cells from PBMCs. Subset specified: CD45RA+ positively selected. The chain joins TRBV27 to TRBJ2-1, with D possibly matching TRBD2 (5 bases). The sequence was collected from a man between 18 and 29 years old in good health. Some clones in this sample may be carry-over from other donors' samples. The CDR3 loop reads CASSLLASLSYNEQFF. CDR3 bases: TGTGCCAGCAGTTTACTGGCTAGCTTATCCTACAATGAGCAGTTCTTC.